This passage covers 3 T cell receptor beta chains from one sample sequenced in a study of shared clonotypes between healthy human individuals. Assay used: immunoSEQ multiplex PCR; TCRdb lists only in-frame clones, some missing. In the table there are about 1.5 million clones, roughly 96% of which are singletons. The material sequenced was naive CD4+ T cells sorted from blood. Subset reported: CD45RA+ positively selected. The receptors stem from a man aged 25 to 40 in good health.

The chain couples TRBV18 to TRBJ2-1; tentatively, D is TRBD2 (5 bases). Germline V gene lookup returns CDR1 KGHSH and CDR2 LQKENI. The V end lost 2 bases, the J end lost 4 bases, and 15 bases lay between the germline ends. The CDR3 runs to 16 residues. The CDR3 protein is CASSPRSASLYNEQFF. CDR3 nucleotide sequence: TGTGCCAGCTCACCAAGATCGGCTAGCCTGTACAATGAGCAGTTCTTC.

Here the CDR3 DNA reads TGTGCCAGTAGTATCAAGTTCCGGGAAAGCACAGATACGCAGTATTTT. Translated, it gives CASSIKFRESTDTQYF. The chain has TRBV19 and TRBJ2-3, with a tentative D call TRBD2 (5 bases). V dropped 3 bases and J dropped 0 bases, with 13 bases sitting between them. The CDR3 is made up of 16 amino acids. CDR1 is LNHDA and CDR2 is SQIVND in the germline V gene (reference sequence).

The V and J genes are TRBV5-4 and TRBJ2-1, with 7 bases matching TRBD2. This CDR3 is built from 17 residues. The V gene end was trimmed by 0 bases and the J gene end by 6 bases; junction bases not matched to a gene: 12. In germline, CDR1 is SGHNT, CDR2 YYREEE (reference sequence). The CDR3 loop reads CASSLAASGGAGNEQFF. The CDR3 DNA sequence: TGTGCCAGCAGCTTGGCGGCTTCGGGAGGAGCAGGCAATGAGCAGTTCTTC.